Below are 9 T cell receptor beta chains sequenced from a single sample in a study of T cell repertoires in cytomegalovirus infection. Using its own MiXCR run on the reads, TCRdb lists one record per CDR3 protein. This sample has over 250,000 distinct CDR3 sequences, with roughly a fifth found just once. Their antigens remain unidentified. Here the sequenced sample was cultured PBMCs, taken from culture after CMV antigen stimulation. The origin of the receptors is a human donor in good health (CMV status not recorded). Some clones in this sample may be carry-over from other donors' samples.

V gene TRBV29-1 combines with J gene TRBJ2-3; 8 nucleotides align to TRBD2. This CDR3 has 15 residues. V dropped 8 bases and J dropped 3; count of bases not matched to a gene: 13. Per germline, CDR1 SQVTM and CDR2 ANQGSEA. CDR3 in DNA: TGCAGCTCGGAGCATGTTGCGGGAGGAACAGATACGCAGTATTTT. Its translation is CSSEHVAGGTDTQYF.

The chain has TRBV6-5 and TRBJ2-5; D uncertain. CDR3 length equals 13 residues. Germline V gene lookup returns CDR1 MNHEY and CDR2 SVGAGI. Trimming cost V 2 bases and J 2 bases, with 6 bases left between them. The CDR3 DNA reads TGTGCCAGCAGTTACAGTACTCAAGAGACCCAGTACTTC. Protein sequence: CASSYSTQETQYF.

The V gene is TRBV19, the J gene TRBJ1-1, with TRBD1 matching over 7 bases. Germline loops: CDR1 LNHDA, CDR2 SQIVND (reference sequence). The CDR3 has 16 amino acids. After removal of 5 bases from V and 1 base from J, the junction contained 10 bases not matched to a gene. The CDR3 reads CASSPRDRAPNTEAFF. The CDR3 DNA sequence: TGTGCCAGTAGTCCGAGGGACAGAGCTCCGAACACTGAAGCTTTCTTT.

V usage is TRBV24-1 and J usage is TRBJ2-1; 7 nucleotides match TRBD1. Germline-derived CDR1 and CDR2 are KGHDR and SFDVKD. This CDR3 comprises 15 residues. J lost 0 bases, V lost 4 bases, and 2 bases had no gene match. The CDR3 loop reads CATSDNRGSYNEQFF. The CDR3 region has the DNA TGTGCCACCAGTGACAACAGGGGCTCCTACAATGAGCAGTTCTTC.

V gene TRBV4-3 combines with J gene TRBJ1-2, with D tentatively TRBD1 (5 bases). Trimming took off 0 bases at V and 8 bases at J, with 10 bases between the two ends. The CDR3 runs 13 residues. Germline lookup yields CDR1 LGHNA and CDR2 YSLEER. The CDR3 protein is CASSQDQGGGYTF. For the CDR3, the DNA is TGCGCCAGCAGCCAAGATCAGGGAGGAGGCTACACCTTC.

This CDR3 is CASSQGEYNEQFF. In DNA form, the CDR3 reads TGTGCCAGCAGCCAAGGAGAATACAATGAGCAGTTCTTC. This sequence joins TRBV3-1 and TRBJ2-1; D uncertain. The CDR3 length is 13 residues. Germline-derived CDR1 and CDR2 are LGHDT and YNNKEL (reference sequence). The V and J ends lost 1 base and 4 bases respectively, with 5 bases between them.

The chain combines TRBV20-1 with TRBJ1-1, with a possible D match to TRBD1 (6 bases). V lost 5 bases and J lost 6, with 10 bases in between. From germline, CDR1 is DFQATT and CDR2 SNEGSKA (reference sequence). The CDR3 loop spans 11 amino acids. CDR3 nucleotides: TGCAGTGCTTACAGGGATCCTGAAGCTTTCTTT. It yields the protein CSAYRDPEAFF.

A remark on this clonotype: A much larger clone differs by one base, so this may be a read error. The conserved closing phenylalanine or tryptophan is absent in this CDR3, likely reflecting a read error. V usage is TRBV7-2 and J usage is TRBJ1-3; TRBD1 is a possible D gene (6 bases). The CDR3 is made up of 17 amino acids. Germline CDR1 is SGHTA and CDR2 is FQGNSA. The germline V and J ends were trimmed by 6 bases and 7 bases, with 25 bases remaining between them. The CDR3 sequence: CASSSLMGASSWNTIYL. The DNA for the CDR3 is TGTGCCAGCAGTTCCCTAATGGGGGCCTCCTCTTGGAACACCATATATTTA.

This clonotype was seen only a few times. V gene TRBV6-2 or TRBV6-3 combines with J gene TRBJ2-1; D perhaps matches TRBD2 (5 bases). V lost 6 bases, J lost 0 bases, and 12 bases lay in between. The CDR3 consists of 15 residues. Germline assignment: CDR1 MNHEY and CDR2 SVGEGT. CDR3 sequence: CASRMLALSYNEQFF. CDR3 sequence (DNA): TGTGCCAGCAGAATGCTAGCCCTCTCCTACAATGAGCAGTTCTTC.